Shown below are 18 T cell receptor beta chains from a single sample sequenced in a study of blood T cells in healthy people across ages. Alongside a J-beta primer mix, a sample-barcoded 5' primer served in a second PCR lasting about 7 to 11 cycles. TCRdb itself ran the 5' RACE reads through MiXCR, one entry per CDR3 protein. This sample has 800,000 or so distinct CDR3 sequences, with about 47% found just once. Source material: blood. Receptors originate from an elderly man in good health.

V is TRBV4-2 and J is TRBJ1-2, with D maybe TRBD1 (6 bases). V shed 1 base and J shed 8 bases, with 17 bases lying between them. The length of the CDR3 is 15 residues. Germline assignment: CDR1 LGHNA and CDR2 YNFKEQ. CDR3: CASSQASRQEKGYTF. The CDR3 DNA reads TGTGCCAGCAGCCAAGCGTCTCGACAGGAGAAGGGCTACACCTTC.

This clonotype has just one count. V usage is TRBV25-1 and J usage is TRBJ1-4; unclear D gene. The CDR3 covers 14 residues. The ends were cut back, 2 bases at V and 6 bases at J, with 10 bases in the middle. From germline, CDR1 is MGHDK and CDR2 SYGVNS. CDR3 sequence reads: CASSEHTLDEKLFF. The CDR3 DNA follows: TGTGCCAGCAGTGAACATACCCTGGATGAAAAACTGTTTTTT.

The rearrangement links TRBV5-1 to TRBJ2-1; 7 bases line up with TRBD2. The tail of the sequence fits TRBJ2-7 better, so the J call may be wrong. The germline gives CDR1 SGHRS, CDR2 YFSETQ. The CDR3 runs to 18 residues. Here the CDR3 DNA reads TGCGCCAGCAGCTCTTCCGCCGGGACTACTGTCTCCTACAATGAGCAGTACTTC. It yields the protein CASSSSAGTTVSYNEQYF.

Many counts were recorded for this clonotype. The rearrangement links TRBV29-1 to TRBJ2-7; either TRBD1 or TRBD2 may supply D (5 bases each). The CDR3 is 13 residues long. V was cut by 6 bases and J by 4 bases, with 16 bases left in between. Looked up from germline, CDR1 is SQVTM and CDR2 is ANQGSEA. CDR3 nucleotide sequence: TGCAGCGTCCAGGGACGGAATGGGTACGAGCAGTACTTC. Its protein product is CSVQGRNGYEQYF.

The chain has TRBV29-1 and TRBJ2-4; 9 nucleotides line up with TRBD1. TRBJ2-7 matches the DNA end more closely, so the J call is doubtful. The CDR3 consists of 11 residues. CDR1 and CDR2 from the germline V gene are SQVTM and ANQGSEA. The CDR3 nucleotides are TGCAGCCGGGACAGGGTCAACGAGCAGTACTTC. Its protein product is CSRDRVNEQYF.

The V and J genes are TRBV7-9 and TRBJ2-3; 9 bases are a match to TRBD1. From germline, CDR1 is SEHNR and CDR2 FQNEAQ (reference sequence). This CDR3 is 16 amino acids long. Trimming removed 4 bases from V and 3 bases from J; junction bases left unmatched: 8. This chain's CDR3 is CASSSGQGRLTDTQYF. The CDR3 region has the DNA TGTGCCAGCAGCTCCGGACAGGGGAGGTTGACAGATACGCAGTATTTT.

The rearrangement links TRBV10-1 to TRBJ2-7; TRBD2 agrees at 9 bases. Germline CDR1 reads WNHNN; CDR2 reads SYGVQD (reference sequence). This CDR3 is 14 amino acids long. V lost 4 bases and J lost 3; bases outside the gene matches: 4. The CDR3 sequence: CASSAAGGFYEQYF. The DNA of the CDR3 is TGCGCCAGCAGTGCAGCGGGAGGATTCTACGAGCAGTACTTC.

The chain combines TRBV21-1 with TRBJ1-1. TRBV21-1 is a listed pseudogene. This CDR3 has 14 amino acids. CDR3 sequence reads: CASSTVTAVAQAFF. The CDR3 DNA sequence: TGTGCCAGCAGCACCGTTACGGCTGTTGCTCAAGCTTTCTTT.

V usage is TRBV19 and J usage is TRBJ2-7; D not certain. This CDR3 region has 14 residues. Germline-derived CDR1 and CDR2 are LNHDA and SQIVND (reference sequence). Trimming took 6 bases from V and 4 from J, leaving 16 bases between them. CDR3 in amino acids: CASSQLDNPYEQYF. CDR3 in DNA: TGTGCCAGTAGCCAGCTCGACAATCCTTACGAGCAGTACTTC.

The J gene is TRBJ2-7, the V gene TRBV27, with 12 bases that match TRBD2. CDR1 and CDR2 (germline): MNHEY, SMNVEV (reference sequence). The CDR3 length is 17 residues. J lost 6 bases, V lost 5 bases, and 14 bases had no gene match. CDR3 DNA: TGTGCCAGCAGTCTCAGACTAGCGGGAGAAAGGAGTTCCGAGCAGTACTTC. Amino acids: CASSLRLAGERSSEQYF.

In this sample, this clonotype turned up many times. This chain joins TRBV6-5 and TRBJ1-1, with D tentatively TRBD1 (6 bases). V shed 9 bases and J shed 4 bases, with 15 bases lying between them. CDR3 size: 13 residues. Germline values: CDR1 MNHEY, CDR2 SVGAGI. The CDR3 DNA is TGTGCCAGTACCGGGACATCGGGCACTGAAGCTTTCTTT. The encoded protein is CASTGTSGTEAFF.

On this clonotype: Sequence at one end of the junction differs from germline and may be a read error. The rearrangement joins TRBV12-3 or TRBV12-4 to TRBJ2-3; D is perhaps TRBD1 (5 bases). The CDR3 has 13 residues. CDR3 residues: CASRGVRTDTQYF. DNA of the CDR3: TGTGCCAGCAGAGGGGTGAGAACAGATACGCAGTATTTC.

V gene TRBV6-2 or TRBV6-3 combines with J gene TRBJ2-1; 9 bases agree with TRBD2. After removal of 11 bases from V and 4 bases from J, the junction contained 15 bases not matched to a gene. This CDR3 is built from 16 residues. Germline V gene data show CDR1 as MNHEY and CDR2 as SVGEGT. CDR3 bases: TGTGCCGGCAATCTGACCCCGGCGGGAGGGTACAATGAGCAGTTCTTC. Translating it yields CAGNLTPAGGYNEQFF.

V and J are TRBV21-1 and TRBJ2-7; the table's D call of TRBD1 was not tested on the DNA. TRBV21-1 corresponds to a pseudogene. The CDR3 length is 15 residues. The CDR3, as DNA: TGTGCCAACACCTATCGGGGGGACAGACTTTACGAGCAGTACTTC. Its translation is CANTYRGDRLYEQYF.

The chain links TRBV5-6 to TRBJ2-1; 15 nucleotides line up with TRBD2. The CDR3 loop spans 17 amino acids. V lost 4 bases and J lost 0; bases outside the gene matches: 2. Germline V gene lookup returns CDR1 SGHDT and CDR2 YYEEEE. As DNA, the CDR3 is TGTGCCAGCAGCGGGACTAGCGGGAGGTTCTCCTACAATGAGCAGTTCTTC. Its translation: CASSGTSGRFSYNEQFF.

This clonotype appeared many times. This chain uses TRBV20-1 with TRBJ1-5, with D perhaps matching TRBD1 (5 bases). V lost 3 bases and J 2 bases, leaving 5 bases between the germline ends. CDR1 is DFQATT and CDR2 is SNEGSKA in the germline V gene (reference sequence). The CDR3 has 12 residues. Here the CDR3 reads CSARGGNQPQHF. The CDR3 region has the DNA TGCAGTGCTAGGGGGGGCAATCAGCCCCAGCATTTT.

The gene calls are TRBV4-2 and TRBJ1-2; D gene unclear. CDR3 size: 13 residues. Trimming stripped 7 bases from V and 1 base from J, with 10 bases between. Germline V lookup: CDR1 LGHNA, CDR2 YNFKEQ. The CDR3 region has the DNA TGTGCCAGCAACCCGGGGAGTAACTATGGCTACACCTTC. As protein: CASNPGSNYGYTF.

Notes on this clonotype: One end of the junction fails to match germline, which may point to a read error. The chain combines TRBV10-3 with TRBJ2-1; 7 bases are a match to TRBD2. This CDR3 region has 13 residues. The germline V gene encodes CDR1 ENHRY and CDR2 SYGVKD. For the CDR3, the DNA is TGTGCCATCTGGACTAGTGGAAGGGATGAGCGGTTCTTC. Its protein product is CAIWTSGRDERFF.